Below, one T cell receptor beta chain is given with its context. This entry belongs to a study of shared clonotypes between healthy human individuals. At the level of the study: CD8 memory received one plate per donor, CD8 naive two, CD4 memory three and CD4 naive three.

Produced via immunoSEQ multiplex PCR; TCRdb's table is partial and in-frame only. Altogether approximately 640,000 clones are present, about three quarters being singletons, with the ten largest covering around 1.8%. The germline CDR1 and CDR2 sequences are MNHNY and SVGAGI (reference sequence). The J segment lost 5 bases and the V segment lost 5 bases, leaving 8 bases of the junction unmatched. The length of the CDR3 is 15 residues. The chain recombines TRBV6-6 with TRBJ2-7, with 11 bases matching TRBD1. The specimen was memory CD4+ T cells sorted from blood. Subset here: CD45RA-negative fraction. The sequence was obtained from a woman in her twenties or thirties in good health. CDR3 protein: CASSPGQGALNEQYF. CDR3 bases: TGTGCCAGCAGTCCCGGACAGGGGGCTTTAAACGAGCAGTACTTC.